A selection of T cell receptor beta chains follows, all from one sample in a study of OX40 agonist ivuxolimab in advanced cancers. Using immunoSEQ multiplex PCR, the repertoire was profiled, and TCRdb retains in-frame clones only, with some absent. The sample records about 57,000 clones, over 80% being singletons. The starting material was CD4+ or CD8+ T cells sorted from blood, obtained in a trial of the OX40 agonist ivuxolimab. Source of these receptors: an adult with an advanced solid tumor such as melanoma, head and neck, liver or kidney cancer. Each CDR3 is given with its conserved first and last residue. Each record gives: clone size, V gene, D gene, J gene, CDR3 DNA, CDR3 protein. A D gene is named only where the DNA matches it firmly. Clone size is shown for a subset of rows, as once, few, many or a class of expanded clone.

NA,TRBV10-3,NA,TRBJ2-7,TGTGCCATCAGTGAGCCCAGGGGTACCATCTCCTACGAGCAGTACTTC,CAISEPRGTISYEQYF
once,TRBV7-9,NA,TRBJ2-7,TGTGCCAGCAGCTTTCCCCGCGGTAGCTCCTACGAGCAGTACTTC,CASSFPRGSSYEQYF
few,TRBV6-1,NA,TRBJ1-5,TGTGCCAGCAGGAGGGGGGTCCAGCCCCAGCATTTT,CASRRGVQPQHF
NA,TRBV28,TRBD1,TRBJ1-5,TGTGCCAGCAGTGACCCCACGGGACAGCGTTTTAGCAATCAGCCCCAGCATTTT,CASSDPTGQRFSNQPQHF
NA,TRBV5-1,TRBD2,TRBJ2-1,TGCGCCAGCAGTATAGGACTAGCGGGAGAGGGTGAGCAGTTCTTC,CASSIGLAGEGEQFF
NA,TRBV27,TRBD1,TRBJ1-4,TGTGCCAGCAGTTGGGACAGGGGTGAAAAACTGTTTTTT,CASSWDRGEKLFF
NA,TRBV2,NA,TRBJ1-4,TGTGCCAGCACCCAGCGGGTGACGGCGGCTAATGAAAAACTGTTTTTT,CASTQRVTAANEKLFF
NA,TRBV7-9,TRBD1,TRBJ1-1,TGTGCCAGCAGCCGTAAGACAGGGGGCATTACTGAAGCTTTCTTT,CASSRKTGGITEAFF
NA,TRBV4-2,NA,TRBJ2-2,TGTGCCAGCAGCCCTCAGGGTAACACCGGGGAGCTGTTTTTT,CASSPQGNTGELFF
NA,TRBV2,NA,TRBJ2-7,TGTGCCAGCAGTGCGAGGGGGGGCTGGGCCTACGAGCAGTACTTC,CASSARGGWAYEQYF
NA,TRBV21-1,NA,TRBJ1-5,TGTGCCAGCAGCAATACAGGGGCTAATAGCAATCAGCCCCAGCATTTT,CASSNTGANSNQPQHF
NA,TRBV6-1,TRBD1,TRBJ2-7,TGTGCCAGCAGTGACGGGACAGGGTACTACGAGCAGTACTTC,CASSDGTGYYEQYF
NA,TRBV19,TRBD2,TRBJ2-4,TGTGCCAGTAGTATAAGTCTAGCGGAAAACATTCAGTACTTC,CASSISLAENIQYF
NA,TRBV7-8,NA,TRBJ2-3,TGTGCCAGCAGCTTACAGGTCCTAAGCACAGATACGCAGTATTTT,CASSLQVLSTDTQYF
once,TRBV7-3,NA,TRBJ2-6,TGTGCCAGCAGCACCCTTAGGGCTGGGGCCAACGTCCTGACTTTC,CASSTLRAGANVLTF
NA,TRBV5-4,TRBD2,TRBJ2-7,TGTGCCAGCAGCTTAGCGGGGGGCCAGATCCAGCAGTACTTC,CASSLAGGQIQQYF
NA,TRBV27,NA,TRBJ2-2,TGTGCCAGCAGTTTATCGAGCTACCTAGACGGGGAGCTGTTTTTT,CASSLSSYLDGELFF
once,TRBV4-1,TRBD1,TRBJ1-2,TGCGCCAGCAGCCAACCTCAGGGGGCGAGACACTACACCTTC,CASSQPQGARHYTF
NA,TRBV7-2,NA,TRBJ1-1,TGTGCCAGCAGCTTAGGACACCAGAACACTGAAGCTTTCTTT,CASSLGHQNTEAFF
NA,TRBV7-6,TRBD2,TRBJ2-3,TGTGCCAGCAGTCGGATCGGGGGGACAGATACGCAGTATTTT,CASSRIGGTDTQYF
NA,TRBV9,NA,TRBJ2-2,TGTGCCAGCAGTGAAAACCGGGACACAGCGAACACCGGGGAGCTGTTTTTT,CASSENRDTANTGELFF
NA,TRBV9,NA,TRBJ1-2,TGTGCCAGCAGCGATGGACCGATCGGATATGGCTACACCTTC,CASSDGPIGYGYTF
NA,TRBV4-1,NA,TRBJ1-1,TGCGCCAGCAGCCAAGTGGCGGGGGCGAACACTGAAGCTTTCTTT,CASSQVAGANTEAFF
NA,TRBV10-3,NA,TRBJ2-1,TGTGCCATCAGTGAGTCCTTTGCGGATGAGCAGTTCTTC,CAISESFADEQFF
few,TRBV9,NA,TRBJ2-7,TGTGCCAGCAGCGTCAGCGTTTCGGGATACGAGCAGTACTTC,CASSVSVSGYEQYF
NA,TRBV9,TRBD2,TRBJ2-3,TGTGCCAGCAGCGTAGGGCTAGCGGGAGGAGATACGCAGTATTTT,CASSVGLAGGDTQYF
NA,TRBV5-4,TRBD1,TRBJ2-7,TGTGCCAGCAGCACAGGGGGCGCAACTTACGAGCAGTACTTC,CASSTGGATYEQYF
NA,TRBV2,NA,TRBJ1-4,TGTGCCAGCAAAACAGCAACTAATGAAAAACTGTTTTTT,CASKTATNEKLFF
NA,TRBV5-1,NA,TRBJ1-1,TGCGCCAGCAGCTCCTCACGGGGCACTGAAGCTTTCTTT,CASSSSRGTEAFF
NA,TRBV19,NA,TRBJ2-7,TGTGCCAGTAGCTGGGTTCTGAAGGCATCCTACGAGCAGTACTTC,CASSWVLKASYEQYF
NA,TRBV7-9,TRBD1,TRBJ1-4,TGTGCCAGCAGCTTAGTAGGACAGGTCCGAGGTGAAAAACTGTTTTTT,CASSLVGQVRGEKLFF
few,TRBV7-9,TRBD2,TRBJ2-1,TGTGCCAGCAGCCTTAGCGGGGGGGCCGGCAATGAGCAGTTCTTC,CASSLSGGAGNEQFF
NA,TRBV7-8,NA,TRBJ1-5,TGTGCCAGCAGCGAGGGACCTAATCAGCCCCAGCATTTT,CASSEGPNQPQHF
NA,TRBV28,NA,TRBJ2-3,TGTGCCTCGGGGGCAGCCCCTAGCACAGATACGCAGTATTTT,CASGAAPSTDTQYF
NA,TRBV7-6,TRBD1,TRBJ2-5,TGTGCCAGCAGCGGATTCCCCCGGACAGGGCGAGAGACCCAGTACTTC,CASSGFPRTGRETQYF
NA,TRBV15,TRBD1,TRBJ2-7,TGTGCCACCAGCAGAGGAGGGGGCGCTTACGAGCAGTACTTC,CATSRGGGAYEQYF
NA,TRBV10-3,NA,TRBJ1-1,TGTGCCATCACCACGGGGACCAACGGGGGGGGAGCTTTCTTT,CAITTGTNGGGAFF
NA,TRBV6-6,NA,TRBJ2-7,TGTGCCAGCAGTTACTCAGATCCCCTAGACTACGAGCAGTACTTC,CASSYSDPLDYEQYF
NA,TRBV9,NA,TRBJ2-2,TGTGCCAGCAGCGTCGTCGAGGAGGACACCGGGGAGCTGTTTTTT,CASSVVEEDTGELFF
NA,TRBV2,NA,TRBJ2-4,TGTGCCAGCAGTCCTCGGGTGGCCAAAAACATTCAGTACTTC,CASSPRVAKNIQYF
NA,TRBV21-1,NA,TRBJ2-7,TGTGCCAGCAGCAAACCCCCGGATCATGTCAGGTCCTACGAGCAGTACTTC,CASSKPPDHVRSYEQYF
NA,TRBV4-1,NA,TRBJ1-1,TGCGCCAGCAGCCAAGCCGTTCCGGGAACTGAAGCTTTCTTT,CASSQAVPGTEAFF
NA,TRBV9,NA,TRBJ2-3,TGTGCCAGCAGCGAGGGGGGTGTCACAGATACGCAGTATTTT,CASSEGGVTDTQYF
NA,TRBV20-1,NA,TRBJ1-2,TGCAGTGCTAGCCAGGGAAGTGGCTACACCTTC,CSASQGSGYTF
NA,TRBV5-5,NA,TRBJ2-7,TGTGCCAGCAGCTTTGGGAATCCGTACGAGCAGTACTTC,CASSFGNPYEQYF
few,TRBV9,NA,TRBJ1-2,TGTGCCAGCAGCGTCGACCCTACGGACTATGGCTACACCTTC,CASSVDPTDYGYTF
NA,TRBV6-5,NA,TRBJ1-5,TGTGCCAGCAGTTGGAGCAGGGCGGGCAATCAGCCCCAGCATTTT,CASSWSRAGNQPQHF
few,TRBV4-1,NA,TRBJ2-2,TGCGCCAGCAGCCAAGGGATCACCGGGGAGCTGTTTTTT,CASSQGITGELFF
NA,TRBV28,NA,TRBJ2-7,TGTGCCAGCAGTCAGCTCGGGACCGAGAGCTACGAGCAGTACTTC,CASSQLGTESYEQYF
NA,TRBV9,NA,TRBJ1-1,TGTGCCAGCAGCGTCGCCGGAAACACTGAAGCTTTCTTT,CASSVAGNTEAFF
NA,TRBV2,TRBD2,TRBJ2-3,TGTGCCAGCAAACCCTTAGCGGGGGGGCCCCGCTCTAGCACAGATACGCAGTATTTT,CASKPLAGGPRSSTDTQYF
NA,TRBV7-9,TRBD1,TRBJ2-7,TGTGCCAGCAGCTTAGTGGACAGGCTAAACTACGAGCAGTACTTC,CASSLVDRLNYEQYF
once,TRBV14,TRBD1,TRBJ2-3,TGTGCCAGCAGCCAAGGGGGCAGGGGGCAAGATACGCAGTATTTT,CASSQGGRGQDTQYF
once,TRBV11-2,NA,TRBJ2-7,TGTGCCAGCAGCCAGACCTTATACGAGCAGTACTTC,CASSQTLYEQYF
NA,TRBV18,NA,TRBJ1-5,TGTGCCAGCTCACCAAAGGGGGTCACAGGAAGCAATCAGCCCCAGCATTTT,CASSPKGVTGSNQPQHF
few,TRBV28,NA,TRBJ1-2,TGTGCCAGCAGTTTACGGGTCCGTGACTATGGCTACACCTTC,CASSLRVRDYGYTF